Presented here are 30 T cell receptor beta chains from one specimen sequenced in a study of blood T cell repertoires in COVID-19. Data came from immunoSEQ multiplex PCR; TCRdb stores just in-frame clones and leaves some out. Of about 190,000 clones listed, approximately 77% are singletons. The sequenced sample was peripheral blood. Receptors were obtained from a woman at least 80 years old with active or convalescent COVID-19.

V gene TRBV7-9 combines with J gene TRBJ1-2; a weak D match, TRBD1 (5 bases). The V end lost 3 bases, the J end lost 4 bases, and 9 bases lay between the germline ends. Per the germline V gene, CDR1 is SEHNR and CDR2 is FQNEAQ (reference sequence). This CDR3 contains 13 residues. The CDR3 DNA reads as TGTGCCAGCAGCTTTACCCAGGGCTATGGCTACACCTTC. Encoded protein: CASSFTQGYGYTF. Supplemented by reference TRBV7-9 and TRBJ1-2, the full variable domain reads DTGVSQNPRHKITKRGQNVTFRCDPISEHNRLYWYRQTLGQGPEFLTYFQNEAQLEKSRLLSDRFSAERPKGSFSTLEIQRTEQGDSAMYLCASSFTQGYGYTFGSGTRLTVV.

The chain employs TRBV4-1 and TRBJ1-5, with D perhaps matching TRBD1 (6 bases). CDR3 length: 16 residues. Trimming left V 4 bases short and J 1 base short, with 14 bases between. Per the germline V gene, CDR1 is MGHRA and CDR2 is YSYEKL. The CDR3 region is CASSRSLGQSNQPQHF. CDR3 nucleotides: TGCGCCAGCAGCCGATCCCTCGGACAGAGCAATCAGCCCCAGCATTTT.

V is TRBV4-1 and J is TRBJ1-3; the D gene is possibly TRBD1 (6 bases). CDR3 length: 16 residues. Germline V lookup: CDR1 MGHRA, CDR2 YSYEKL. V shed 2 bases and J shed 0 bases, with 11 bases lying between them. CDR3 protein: CASSQTQGHSGNTIYF. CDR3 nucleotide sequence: TGCGCCAGCAGCCAAACACAGGGACACTCTGGAAACACCATATATTTT.

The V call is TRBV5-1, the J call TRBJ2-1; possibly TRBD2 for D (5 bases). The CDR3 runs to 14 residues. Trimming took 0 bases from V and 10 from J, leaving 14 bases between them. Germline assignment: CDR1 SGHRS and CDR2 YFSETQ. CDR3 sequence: CASSLAWLAGEQFF. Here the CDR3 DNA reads TGCGCCAGCAGCTTGGCCTGGCTAGCTGGGGAGCAGTTCTTC.

CDR3 sequence: CASTGVTGANVLTF. The CDR3 DNA reads as TGTGCCAGTACAGGGGTCACTGGGGCCAACGTCCTGACTTTC. V and J are TRBV2 and TRBJ2-6; 7 bases are shared with TRBD1. Losses at the gene ends were 9 bases for V and 2 bases for J; bases not matched to a gene: 4. This CDR3 spans 14 amino acids. CDR1 is SNHLY and CDR2 is FYNNEI in the germline V gene.

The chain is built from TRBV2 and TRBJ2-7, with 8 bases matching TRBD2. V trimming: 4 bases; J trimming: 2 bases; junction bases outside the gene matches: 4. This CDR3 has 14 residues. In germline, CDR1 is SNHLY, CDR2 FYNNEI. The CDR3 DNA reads TGTGCCAGCAGTGTCGGACTAGCCACCTACGAGCAGTACTTC. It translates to CASSVGLATYEQYF.

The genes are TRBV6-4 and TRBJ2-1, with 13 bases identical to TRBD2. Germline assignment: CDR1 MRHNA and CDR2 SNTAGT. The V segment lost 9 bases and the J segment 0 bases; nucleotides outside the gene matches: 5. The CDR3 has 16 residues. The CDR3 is CASSWTSGSSYNEQFF. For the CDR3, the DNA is TGTGCCAGTTCTTGGACTAGCGGGAGCTCCTACAATGAGCAGTTCTTC.

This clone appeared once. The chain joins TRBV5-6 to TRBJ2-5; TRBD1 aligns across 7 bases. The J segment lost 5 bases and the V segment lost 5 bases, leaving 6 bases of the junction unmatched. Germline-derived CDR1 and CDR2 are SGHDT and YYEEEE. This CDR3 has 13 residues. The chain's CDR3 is CASRFKGGETQYF. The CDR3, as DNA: TGTGCCAGCAGATTCAAAGGGGGCGAGACCCAGTACTTC. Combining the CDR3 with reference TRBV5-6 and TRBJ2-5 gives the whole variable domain DAGVTQSPTHLIKTRGQQVTLRCSPKSGHDTVSWYQQALGQGPQFIFQYYEEEERQRGNFPDRFSGHQFPNYSSELNVNALLLGDSALYLCASRFKGGETQYFGPGTRLLVL.

CDR3 nucleotides: TGCGCCAGCAGCTTGGATGAGGAGGGCGGGGAGCTGTTTTTT. Translation gives CASSLDEEGGELFF. This sequence joins TRBV5-1 and TRBJ2-2; maybe TRBD2 (6 bases). With 0 bases removed from V and 7 bases from J, the gap between germline ends came to 10 bases. CDR1 and CDR2 from the germline V gene are SGHRS and YFSETQ. The CDR3 covers 14 residues. Combining the CDR3 with reference TRBV5-1 and TRBJ2-2 gives the whole variable domain KAGVTQTPRYLIKTRGQQVTLSCSPISGHRSVSWYQQTPGQGLQFLFEYFSETQRNKGNFPGRFSGRQFSNSRSEMNVSTLELGDSALYLCASSLDEEGGELFFGEGSRLTVL.

The CDR3 nucleotides are TGTGCCAGCAGTTTACCCGCCGGGGCAGGGGGAAGCTACGAGCAGTACTTC. Translating gives CASSLPAGAGGSYEQYF. The rearrangement joins TRBV27 to TRBJ2-7; 7 bases fit TRBD1. V shed 2 bases, J shed 3 bases, and the junction held 13 bases outside the gene matches. This CDR3 is 17 amino acids long. Germline CDR1 is MNHEY and CDR2 is SMNVEV (reference sequence).

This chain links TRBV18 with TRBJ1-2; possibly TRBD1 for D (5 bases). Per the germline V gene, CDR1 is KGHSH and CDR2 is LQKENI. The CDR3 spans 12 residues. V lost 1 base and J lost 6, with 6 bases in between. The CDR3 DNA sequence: TGTGCCAGCTCACCACAGGGGCATGGCTACACCTTC. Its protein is CASSPQGHGYTF.

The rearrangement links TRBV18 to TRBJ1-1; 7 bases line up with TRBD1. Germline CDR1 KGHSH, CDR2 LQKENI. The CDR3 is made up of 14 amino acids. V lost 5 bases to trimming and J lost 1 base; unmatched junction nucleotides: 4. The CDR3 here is CASSGGQANTEAFF. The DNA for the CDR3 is TGTGCCAGCTCAGGAGGACAGGCGAACACTGAAGCTTTCTTT.

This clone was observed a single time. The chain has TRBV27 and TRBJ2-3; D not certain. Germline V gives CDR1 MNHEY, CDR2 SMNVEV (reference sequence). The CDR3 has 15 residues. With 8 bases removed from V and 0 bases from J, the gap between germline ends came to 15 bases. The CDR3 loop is CASLQKFASTDTQYF. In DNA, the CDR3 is TGTGCCAGCTTACAGAAATTTGCTAGCACAGATACGCAGTATTTT.

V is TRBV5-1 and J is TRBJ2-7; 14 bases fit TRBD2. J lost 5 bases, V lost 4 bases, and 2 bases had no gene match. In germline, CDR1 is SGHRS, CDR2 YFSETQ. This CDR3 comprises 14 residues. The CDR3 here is CASSAGLAGDEQYF. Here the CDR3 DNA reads TGCGCCAGCAGCGCGGGACTAGCGGGAGACGAGCAGTACTTC.

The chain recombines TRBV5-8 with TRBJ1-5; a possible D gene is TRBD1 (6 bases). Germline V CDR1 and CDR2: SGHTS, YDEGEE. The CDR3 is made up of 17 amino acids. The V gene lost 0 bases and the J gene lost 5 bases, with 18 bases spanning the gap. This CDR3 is CASSLGQGIGWDQPQHF. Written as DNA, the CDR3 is TGTGCCAGCAGCTTGGGGCAGGGGATCGGTTGGGATCAGCCCCAGCATTTT.

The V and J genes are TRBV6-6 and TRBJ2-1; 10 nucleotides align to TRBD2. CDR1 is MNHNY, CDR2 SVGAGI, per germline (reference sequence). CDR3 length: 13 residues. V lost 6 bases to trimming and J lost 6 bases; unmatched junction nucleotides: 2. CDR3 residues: CASRLAGGNEQFF. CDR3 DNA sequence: TGTGCCAGCAGGTTAGCGGGAGGCAATGAGCAGTTCTTC.

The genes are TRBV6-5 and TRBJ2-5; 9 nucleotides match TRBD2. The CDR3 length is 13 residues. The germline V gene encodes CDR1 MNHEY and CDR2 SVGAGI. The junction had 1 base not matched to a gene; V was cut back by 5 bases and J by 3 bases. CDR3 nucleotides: TGTGCCAGCAGTAGACTAGCGGAAGAGACCCAGTACTTC. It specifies CASSRLAEETQYF.

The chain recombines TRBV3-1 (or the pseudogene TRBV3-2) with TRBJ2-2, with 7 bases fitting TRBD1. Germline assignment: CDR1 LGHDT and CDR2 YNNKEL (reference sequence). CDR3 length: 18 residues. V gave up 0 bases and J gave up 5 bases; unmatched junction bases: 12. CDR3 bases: TGTGCCAGCAGCCAAGAAGGATCGGGACAGCCTGGTACCGGGGAGCTGTTTTTT. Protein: CASSQEGSGQPGTGELFF.

The CDR3 DNA sequence: TGTGCCAGCAGCCCCTTAGCGGGAGAAAGAACTGAGCAGTTCTTC. Translation: CASSPLAGERTEQFF. The rearrangement links TRBV11-3 to TRBJ2-1; 9 bases are a match to TRBD2. Germline assignment: CDR1 SGHNT and CDR2 YENEEA. V was clipped by 5 bases and J by 9 bases; unmatched bases: 11. The CDR3 has 15 residues. The entire variable domain, with the rest obtained from reference TRBV11-3 and TRBJ2-1, is as follows: EAGVVQSPRYKIIEKKQPVAFWCNPISGHNTLYWYLQNLGQGPELLIRYENEEAVDDSQLPKDRFSAERLKGVDSTLKIQPAELGDSAVYLCASSPLAGERTEQFFGPGTRLTVL.

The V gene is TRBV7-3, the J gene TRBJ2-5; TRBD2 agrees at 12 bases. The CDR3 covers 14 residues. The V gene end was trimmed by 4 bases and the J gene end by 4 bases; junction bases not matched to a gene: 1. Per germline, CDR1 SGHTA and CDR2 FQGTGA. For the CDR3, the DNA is TGTGCCAGCAGCTCGGGACTAGCGGGAGAGACCCAGTACTTC. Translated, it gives CASSSGLAGETQYF.

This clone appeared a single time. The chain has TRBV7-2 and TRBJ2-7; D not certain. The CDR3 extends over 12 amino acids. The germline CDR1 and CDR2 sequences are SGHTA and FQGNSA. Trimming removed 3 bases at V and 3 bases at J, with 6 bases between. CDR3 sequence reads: CASSLGFYEQYF. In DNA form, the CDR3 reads TGTGCCAGCAGCTTGGGCTTCTACGAGCAGTACTTC.

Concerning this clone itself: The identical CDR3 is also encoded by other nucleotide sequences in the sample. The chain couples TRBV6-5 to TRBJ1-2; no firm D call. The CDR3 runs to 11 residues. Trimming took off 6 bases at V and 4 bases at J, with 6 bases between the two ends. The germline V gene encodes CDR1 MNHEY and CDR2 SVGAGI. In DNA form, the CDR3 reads TGTGCCAGCAGCCCGGGCTATGGCTACACCTTC. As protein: CASSPGYGYTF.

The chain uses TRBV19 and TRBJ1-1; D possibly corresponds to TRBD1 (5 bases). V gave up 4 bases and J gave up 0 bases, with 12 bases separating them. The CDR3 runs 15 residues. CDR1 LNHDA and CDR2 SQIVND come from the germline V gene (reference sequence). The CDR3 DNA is TGTGCCAGTAGTAGGCAGGGCGACTTGAACACTGAAGCTTTCTTT. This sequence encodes CASSRQGDLNTEAFF.

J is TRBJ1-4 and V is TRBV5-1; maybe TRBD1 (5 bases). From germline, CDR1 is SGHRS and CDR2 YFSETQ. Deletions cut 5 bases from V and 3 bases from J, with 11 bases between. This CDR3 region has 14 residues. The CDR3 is CASRSGRPNEKLFF. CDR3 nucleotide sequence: TGCGCCAGCAGATCAGGGCGTCCTAATGAAAAACTGTTTTTT.

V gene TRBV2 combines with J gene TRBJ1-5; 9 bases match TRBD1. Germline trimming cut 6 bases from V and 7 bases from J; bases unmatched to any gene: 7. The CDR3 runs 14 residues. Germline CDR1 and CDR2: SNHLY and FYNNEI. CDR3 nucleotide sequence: TGTGCCAGCAGCGGGACAGGGAATACGCAGCCCCAGCATTTT. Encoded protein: CASSGTGNTQPQHF.

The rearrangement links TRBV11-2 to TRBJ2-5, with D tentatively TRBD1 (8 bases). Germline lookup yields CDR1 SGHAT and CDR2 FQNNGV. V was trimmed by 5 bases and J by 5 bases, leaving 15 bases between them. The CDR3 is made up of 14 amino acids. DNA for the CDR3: TGTGCCAGCAGCCAAACAGGGGGGGGCGAGACCCAGTACTTC. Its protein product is CASSQTGGGETQYF.

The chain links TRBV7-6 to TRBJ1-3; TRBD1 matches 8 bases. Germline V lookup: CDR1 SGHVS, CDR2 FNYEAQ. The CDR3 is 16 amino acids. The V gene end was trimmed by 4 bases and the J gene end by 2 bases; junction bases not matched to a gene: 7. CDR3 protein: CASSSGQGIAGNTIYF. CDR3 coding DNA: TGTGCCAGCAGCTCAGGACAGGGAATCGCTGGAAACACCATATATTTT.

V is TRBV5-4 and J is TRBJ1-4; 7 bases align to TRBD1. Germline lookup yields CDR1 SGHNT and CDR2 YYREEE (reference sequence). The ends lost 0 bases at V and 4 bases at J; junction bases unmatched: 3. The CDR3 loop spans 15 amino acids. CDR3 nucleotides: TGTGCCAGCAGCTTGGAGGGACAGCGTAATGAAAAACTGTTTTTT. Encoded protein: CASSLEGQRNEKLFF.

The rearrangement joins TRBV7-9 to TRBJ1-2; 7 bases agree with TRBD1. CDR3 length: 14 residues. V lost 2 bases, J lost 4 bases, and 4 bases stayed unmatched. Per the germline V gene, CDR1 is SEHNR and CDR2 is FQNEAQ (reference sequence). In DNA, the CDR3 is TGTGCCAGCAGCTTAAGGGACAGCTCCTATGGCTACACCTTC. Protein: CASSLRDSSYGYTF.

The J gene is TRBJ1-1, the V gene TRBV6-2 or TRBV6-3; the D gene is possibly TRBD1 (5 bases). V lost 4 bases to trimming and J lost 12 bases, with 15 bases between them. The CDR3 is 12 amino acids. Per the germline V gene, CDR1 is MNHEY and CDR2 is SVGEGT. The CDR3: CASSSRGWVPFF. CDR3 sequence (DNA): TGTGCCAGCAGTTCCCGGGGGTGGGTGCCTTTCTTT.